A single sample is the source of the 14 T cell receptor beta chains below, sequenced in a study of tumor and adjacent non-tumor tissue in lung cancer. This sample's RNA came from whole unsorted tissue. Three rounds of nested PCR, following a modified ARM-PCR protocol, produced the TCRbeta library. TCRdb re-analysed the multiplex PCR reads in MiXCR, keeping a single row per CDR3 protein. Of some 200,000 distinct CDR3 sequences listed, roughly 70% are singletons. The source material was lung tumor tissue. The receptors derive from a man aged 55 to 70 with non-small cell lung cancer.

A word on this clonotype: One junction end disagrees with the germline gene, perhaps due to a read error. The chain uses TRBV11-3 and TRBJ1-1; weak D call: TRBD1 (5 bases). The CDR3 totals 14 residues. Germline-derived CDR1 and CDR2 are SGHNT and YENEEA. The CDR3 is CASNLEAGVTQAFF. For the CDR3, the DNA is TGTGCCAGCAACTTAGAAGCGGGGGTCACTCAAGCTTTCTTT. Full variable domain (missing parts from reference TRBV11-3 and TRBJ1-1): EAGVVQSPRYKIIEKKQPVAFWCNPISGHNTLYWYLQNLGQGPELLIRYENEEAVDDSQLPKDRFSAERLKGVDSTLKIQPAELGDSAVYLCASNLEAGVTQAFFGQGTRLTVV.

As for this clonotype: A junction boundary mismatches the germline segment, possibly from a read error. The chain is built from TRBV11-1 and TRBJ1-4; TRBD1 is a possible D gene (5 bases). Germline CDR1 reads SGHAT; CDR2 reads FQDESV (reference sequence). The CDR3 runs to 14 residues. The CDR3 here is CTSSSGRENEKLFF. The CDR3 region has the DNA TGTACCAGTAGCTCGGGACGAGAGAATGAAAAACTGTTTTTT.

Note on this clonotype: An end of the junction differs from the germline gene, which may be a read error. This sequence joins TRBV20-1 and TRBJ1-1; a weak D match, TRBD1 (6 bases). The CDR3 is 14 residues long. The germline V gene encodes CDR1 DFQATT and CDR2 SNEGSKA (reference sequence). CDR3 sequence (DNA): TGTAGTGCTAGAGTGATCGGGGGGGGCACTGTAGCTTTCTTT. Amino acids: CSARVIGGGTVAFF.

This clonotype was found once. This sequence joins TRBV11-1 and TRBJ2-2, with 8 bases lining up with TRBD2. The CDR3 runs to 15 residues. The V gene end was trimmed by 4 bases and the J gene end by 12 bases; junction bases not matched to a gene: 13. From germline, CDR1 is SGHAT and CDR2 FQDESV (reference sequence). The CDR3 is CASSSWASGSGKLFF. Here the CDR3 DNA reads TGTGCCAGCAGCTCTTGGGCTAGCGGGTCCGGCAAGCTGTTTTTT.

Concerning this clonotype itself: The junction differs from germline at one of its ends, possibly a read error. CDR3 nucleotide sequence: TGTGCCAGCCACGACAGGGGATGTCAGTCCCAGCATTTT. Amino acid sequence: CASHDRGCQSQHF. The chain is built from TRBV6-1 and TRBJ1-5; 8 bases match TRBD1. CDR1 and CDR2 (germline): MNHNS, SASEGT. This CDR3 spans 13 amino acids.

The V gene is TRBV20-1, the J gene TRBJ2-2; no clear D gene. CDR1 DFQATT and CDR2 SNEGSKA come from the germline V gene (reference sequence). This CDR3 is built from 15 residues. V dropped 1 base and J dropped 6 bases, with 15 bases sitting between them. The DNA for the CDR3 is TGCAGTGCTAGAGTTGGACGCGCAAACGCCGGGGAGCTGTTTTTT. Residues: CSARVGRANAGELFF.

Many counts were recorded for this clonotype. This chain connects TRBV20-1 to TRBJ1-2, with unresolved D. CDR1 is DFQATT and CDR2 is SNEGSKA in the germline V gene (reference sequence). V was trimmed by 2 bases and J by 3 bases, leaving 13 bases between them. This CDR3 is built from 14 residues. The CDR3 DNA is TGCAGTGCTAGAACGGGCAGGCTATACTATGGCTACACCTTC. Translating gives CSARTGRLYYGYTF.

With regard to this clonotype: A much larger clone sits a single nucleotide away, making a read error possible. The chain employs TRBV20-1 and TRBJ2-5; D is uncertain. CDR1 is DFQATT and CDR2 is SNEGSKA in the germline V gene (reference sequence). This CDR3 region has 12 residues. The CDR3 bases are TGCAATGCTAGAATAGGACAAGAGACCCAGTACTTC. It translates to CNARIGQETQYF.

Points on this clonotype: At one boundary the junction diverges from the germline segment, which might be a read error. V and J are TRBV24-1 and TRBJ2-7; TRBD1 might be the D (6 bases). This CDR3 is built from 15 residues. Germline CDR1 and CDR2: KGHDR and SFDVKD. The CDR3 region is CASSGYTGISYEQYF. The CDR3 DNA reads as TGTGCCTCCAGTGGTTATACAGGGATCTCCTACGAGCAGTACTTC.

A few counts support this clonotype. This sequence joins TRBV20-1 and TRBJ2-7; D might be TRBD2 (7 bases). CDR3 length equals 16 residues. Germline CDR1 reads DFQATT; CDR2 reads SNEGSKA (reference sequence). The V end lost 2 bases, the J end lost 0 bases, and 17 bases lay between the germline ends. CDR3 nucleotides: TGCAGTGCTAGAAGGGGGGGTAGGGGGTTCTCCTACGAGCAGTACTTC. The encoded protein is CSARRGGRGFSYEQYF.

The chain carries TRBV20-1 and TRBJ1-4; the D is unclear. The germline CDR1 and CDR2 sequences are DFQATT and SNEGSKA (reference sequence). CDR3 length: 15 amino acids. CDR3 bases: TGCAACACTAGAGATCCCCAGGCGTTGAGTGAAAAACTGTTTTTT. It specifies CNTRDPQALSEKLFF.

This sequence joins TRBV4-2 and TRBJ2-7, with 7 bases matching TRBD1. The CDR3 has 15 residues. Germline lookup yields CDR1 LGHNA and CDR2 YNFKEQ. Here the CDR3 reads CISSQDWDRFYEQYF. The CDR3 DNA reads TGTATCAGCAGCCAAGATTGGGACAGATTCTACGAGCAGTACTTC.

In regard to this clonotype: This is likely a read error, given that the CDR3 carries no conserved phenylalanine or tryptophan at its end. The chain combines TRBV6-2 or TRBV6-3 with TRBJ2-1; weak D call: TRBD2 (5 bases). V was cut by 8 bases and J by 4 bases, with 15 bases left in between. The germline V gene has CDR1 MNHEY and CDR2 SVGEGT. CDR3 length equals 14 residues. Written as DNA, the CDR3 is TGTGCCAGCTATGGAGAGGGAAATTACAATGAGCAGTTCTAC. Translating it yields CASYGEGNYNEQFY.

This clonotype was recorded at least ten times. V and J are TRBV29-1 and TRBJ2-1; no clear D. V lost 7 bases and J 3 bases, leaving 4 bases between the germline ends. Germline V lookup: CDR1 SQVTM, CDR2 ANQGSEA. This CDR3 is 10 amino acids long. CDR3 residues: CSARYNEQFF. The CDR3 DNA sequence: TGCAGCGCCCGCTACAATGAGCAGTTCTTC.